This T cell receptor beta chain was sequenced in a study of shared clonotypes between healthy human individuals. Study as a whole: Used for every donor were three CD4 naive, three CD4 memory, two CD8 naive and one CD8 memory plate. Study-level results: The rarefaction results pointed to incomplete sorted-subset sequencing despite large depth. Clonotypes that were shared across a few donors made up around 5.5% of naive CD4 clonotypes.

The V gene's germline CDR1 is SQVTM and CDR2 ANQGSEA. The V gene end was trimmed by 3 bases and the J gene end by 0 bases; junction bases not matched to a gene: 2. This CDR3 is 14 amino acids long. Deep was the level used in running the assay. Some clones are missing from TCRdb's copy, which holds only in-frame ones; the method was immunoSEQ multiplex PCR. Counted here are about 670,000 clones, about 78% occurring once; the ten biggest clones make up less than 2%. Note on this clone: Its antigen is still unknown.

The gene calls are TRBV29-1 and TRBJ2-1, with TRBD2 identical over 7 bases. The sequencing sample was made of memory CD4+ T cells sorted from blood. Subset here: CD45RA-negative fraction. The receptor was isolated from a woman younger than 45 in good health. CDR3 DNA sequence: TGCAGCGTTGATAGCGGGCGCTCCTACAATGAGCAGTTCTTC. Protein product: CSVDSGRSYNEQFF.